The 28 T cell receptor beta chains below all came from one sample that was sequenced in a study of cytomegalovirus exposure and HLA in healthy donors. The PCR contained 60 Vbeta and 13 Jbeta primers. Data came from immunoSEQ multiplex PCR; TCRdb stores just in-frame clones and leaves some out. The profile covers approximately 300,000 clones, with roughly 80% appearing a single time and less than 0.4% taken by the ten largest. The material sequenced was PBMCs. The receptors stem from a girl aged 2-10 years in good health and CMV-seronegative.

V gene TRBV11-3 combines with J gene TRBJ2-3; TRBD2 matches 8 bases. J was trimmed by 5 bases and V by 11 bases; bases with no gene match: 12. The germline CDR1 and CDR2 sequences are SGHNT and YENEEA. This CDR3 is built from 14 residues. The CDR3: CARIRAGAKDTQYF. CDR3 in DNA: TGTGCCCGAATAAGAGCGGGAGCCAAAGATACGCAGTATTTT.

V gene TRBV7-2 combines with J gene TRBJ2-1, with TRBD1 as a possible D gene (6 bases). The ends were cut back, 1 base at V and 8 bases at J, with 9 bases in the middle. Germline V CDR1 and CDR2: SGHTA, FQGNSA. The CDR3 spans 13 residues. The CDR3, as DNA: TGTGCCAGCAGCTTAGGAGACAGGTATGAGCAGTTCTTC. It specifies CASSLGDRYEQFF.

This chain joins TRBV6-5 and TRBJ2-1, with 9 bases that match TRBD1. Trimming took 0 bases from V and 5 from J; bases not matched to a gene: 5. Per germline, CDR1 MNHEY and CDR2 SVGAGI. The CDR3 extends over 16 amino acids. The CDR3 coding sequence is TGTGCCAGCAGTTACTCAGCGGGACAGGGAGACAATGAGCAGTTCTTC. This encodes CASSYSAGQGDNEQFF.

The V call is TRBV14, the J call TRBJ1-2; TRBD1 aligns across 7 bases. V shed 1 base and J 4 bases; nucleotides not matched to a gene: 18. The CDR3 has 19 amino acids. Germline assignment: CDR1 SGHDN and CDR2 FVKESK. In nucleotides, the CDR3 is TGTGCCAGCAGCCAAGTCCCTTTTCCTCCCCGGGACAGACTCTATGGCTACACCTTC. It codes for CASSQVPFPPRDRLYGYTF.

The V call is TRBV7-9, the J call TRBJ2-1; the match to TRBD1 covers 8 bases. The CDR3 sequence is 17 residues long. V shed 6 bases, J shed 3 bases, and the junction held 13 bases outside the gene matches. Germline CDR1 reads SEHNR; CDR2 reads FQNEAQ (reference sequence). CDR3 loop: CASSMILPGQVYNEQFF. The CDR3 nucleotides are TGTGCCAGCAGTATGATCTTACCGGGACAGGTCTACAATGAGCAGTTCTTC.

This clone has more than one count but fewer than ten. The rearrangement uses TRBV4-1 and TRBJ2-5; 7 nucleotides agree with TRBD2. The CDR3 consists of 15 residues. Losses at the gene ends were 4 bases for V and 3 bases for J; bases not matched to a gene: 8. Germline V gene data show CDR1 as MGHRA and CDR2 as YSYEKL. CDR3 sequence (DNA): TGCGCCAGCAGCCGGTACGGGGGGTGGGAAGAGACCCAGTACTTC. Translating gives CASSRYGGWEETQYF.

The V call is TRBV5-1, the J call TRBJ2-7; 7 bases agree with TRBD2. Unmatched junction bases numbered 8, after V lost 3 bases and J lost 2 bases. Germline V gene lookup returns CDR1 SGHRS and CDR2 YFSETQ. This CDR3 has 15 residues. CDR3 amino acids: CASSSPERGPYEQYF. The CDR3 nucleotides are TGCGCCAGCAGCTCCCCTGAGCGGGGACCCTACGAGCAGTACTTC.

J is TRBJ2-7 and V is TRBV11-2, with TRBD1 matching over 7 bases. In germline, CDR1 is SGHAT, CDR2 FQNNGV. The CDR3 consists of 16 residues. After removal of 0 bases from V and 2 bases from J, the junction contained 7 bases not matched to a gene. The CDR3 DNA follows: TGTGCCAGCAGCTTAGATGGTGGGGACAGAGCCTACGAGCAGTACTTC. Protein sequence: CASSLDGGDRAYEQYF.

A note on this clone: A read error may account for a junction end that differs from germline. This chain joins TRBV2 and TRBJ1-2, with D hard to call. The CDR3 totals 10 residues. From germline, CDR1 is SNHLY and CDR2 FYNNEI. Here the CDR3 DNA reads TGTGCTAGCAACGAGGGAGGCTACACCTTC. It translates to CASNEGGYTF.

This clone has a handful of counts. This sequence joins TRBV6-1 and TRBJ2-6; D gene unclear. Germline values: CDR1 MNHNS, CDR2 SASEGT. V shed 10 bases and J shed 0 bases, with 10 bases lying between them. There are 14 residues in the CDR3. CDR3 loop: CATDKSSGANVLTF. The DNA of the CDR3 is TGTGCCACCGACAAAAGCTCTGGGGCCAACGTCCTGACTTTC.

The chain couples TRBV7-9 to TRBJ1-3, with D perhaps TRBD1 (5 bases). There are 17 residues in the CDR3. Germline lookup yields CDR1 SEHNR and CDR2 FQNEAQ (reference sequence). The V gene lost 0 bases and the J gene lost 4 bases, with 16 bases spanning the gap. CDR3 sequence: CASSLAVAGGYGNTIYF. CDR3 nucleotide sequence: TGTGCCAGCAGCTTAGCCGTCGCGGGGGGGTACGGAAACACCATATATTTT.

This chain uses TRBV18 with TRBJ1-3; a weak D match, TRBD1 (5 bases). This CDR3 has 15 residues. V shed 1 base and J shed 0 bases, with 7 bases lying between them. CDR1 is KGHSH, CDR2 LQKENI, per germline. The CDR3 reads CASSPRGDSGNTIYF. The CDR3 coding sequence is TGTGCCAGCTCACCACGGGGGGACTCTGGAAACACCATATATTTT.

The chain recombines TRBV13 with TRBJ2-7; the match to TRBD2 covers 8 bases. V was pared by 5 bases and J by 3 bases, with 6 bases of the junction left unmatched. The CDR3 is 14 amino acids. CDR1 is PRHDT and CDR2 is FYEKMQ in the germline V gene (reference sequence). The CDR3 reads CASSPASGYYEQYF. The CDR3 DNA follows: TGTGCCAGCAGCCCGGCTAGCGGGTACTACGAGCAGTACTTC.

This clone was seen a single time. The genes are TRBV6-5 and TRBJ1-6; 7 bases fit TRBD1. Germline V gene sequence: CDR1 MNHEY, CDR2 SVGAGI. This CDR3 contains 15 residues. V dropped 6 bases and J dropped 5; count of bases not matched to a gene: 7. The CDR3 region is CASSPPTGHNSPLHF. DNA of the CDR3: TGTGCCAGCAGCCCCCCGACAGGGCATAATTCACCCCTCCACTTT.

The table lists this clone with a count of one. The rearrangement joins TRBV5-1 to TRBJ2-5, with 12 bases lining up with TRBD2. This CDR3 is 15 amino acids long. V lost 4 bases and J lost 5; bases outside the gene matches: 6. CDR1 is SGHRS, CDR2 YFSETQ, per germline. In nucleotides, the CDR3 is TGCGCCAGCAGCCCCCAGACTAGCGGGAGTGAGACCCAGTACTTC. Its translation: CASSPQTSGSETQYF.

A single count supports this clone. The J gene is TRBJ2-7, the V gene TRBV7-9; the D gene is possibly TRBD2 (5 bases). The germline CDR1 and CDR2 sequences are SEHNR and FQNEAQ (reference sequence). CDR3 length equals 16 residues. The ends were cut back, 5 bases at V and 2 bases at J, with 19 bases in the middle. Written as DNA, the CDR3 is TGTGCCAGCAGCCGCTTTAGAGGGAGTAAGCCCTACGAGCAGTACTTC. Its protein product is CASSRFRGSKPYEQYF.

This clone was counted once. The rearrangement joins TRBV28 to TRBJ1-3; D gene uncertain. This CDR3 has 13 residues. V lost 3 bases and J lost 0, with 3 bases in between. Germline V lookup: CDR1 MDHEN, CDR2 SYDVKM. CDR3 DNA: TGTGCCAGCAGTTTCCACTCTGGAAACACCATATATTTT. It encodes CASSFHSGNTIYF.

This clone was observed a few times. This chain links TRBV4-2 with TRBJ1-6; TRBD1 aligns across 10 bases. Losses at the gene ends were 3 bases for V and 10 bases for J; bases not matched to a gene: 9. This CDR3 region has 16 residues. Germline-derived CDR1 and CDR2 are LGHNA and YNFKEQ. CDR3 nucleotides: TGTGCCAGCAGCCACCCTGAGGGACAGGGGAGCTCACCCCTCCACTTT. This sequence encodes CASSHPEGQGSSPLHF.

The gene calls are TRBV11-2 and TRBJ2-7; 12 bases line up with TRBD2. Germline lookup yields CDR1 SGHAT and CDR2 FQNNGV. The CDR3 is 14 residues long. J gave up 6 bases and V 5 bases, and 5 bases lay outside the gene matches. This CDR3 is CASSLLAGGGEQYF. DNA of the CDR3: TGTGCCAGCAGCCTACTAGCGGGAGGAGGCGAGCAGTACTTC.

This clone was counted a single time. CDR3 loop: CSVTSGSYEQYF. The DNA of the CDR3 is TGCAGCGTCACTAGCGGGAGCTACGAGCAGTACTTC. V gene TRBV29-1 combines with J gene TRBJ2-7, with TRBD2 matching over 11 bases. The CDR3 consists of 12 residues. V was clipped by 6 bases and J by 3 bases; unmatched bases: 1. CDR1 and CDR2 from the germline V gene are SQVTM and ANQGSEA.

The chain is built from TRBV10-3 and TRBJ2-7; 7 positions agree with TRBD1. V trimming: 8 bases; J trimming: 3 bases; junction bases outside the gene matches: 10. Germline CDR1 reads ENHRY; CDR2 reads SYGVKD. This CDR3 has 14 amino acids. Here the CDR3 DNA reads TGTGCCATCGGGTCAAGGGGGCCTTTCTACGAGCAGTACTTC. Translation: CAIGSRGPFYEQYF.

This clone was observed once. The CDR3 nucleotides are TGTGCCAGCTCACCACTTAAATACAGGGGAATCGCCGAAGGAAACACCATATATTTT. Protein: CASSPLKYRGIAEGNTIYF. V and J are TRBV18 and TRBJ1-3; 7 nucleotides align to TRBD1. V was pared by 1 base and J by 4 bases, with 16 bases of the junction left unmatched. CDR1 is KGHSH, CDR2 LQKENI, per germline. The CDR3 is 19 amino acids. The full variable domain, rest sourced from reference TRBV18 and TRBJ1-3, is NAGVMQNPRHLVRRRGQEARLRCSPMKGHSHVYWYRQLPEEGLKFMVYLQKENIIDESGMPKERFSAEFPKEGPSILRIQQVVRGDSAAYFCASSPLKYRGIAEGNTIYFGEGSWLTVV.

This clone was found a few times. The CDR3 loop reads CASTLSGANVLTF. Here the CDR3 DNA reads TGTGCCAGCACTCTATCTGGGGCCAACGTCCTGACTTTC. This chain uses TRBV6-1 with TRBJ2-6; D unclear. V was pared by 7 bases and J by 1 base, with 5 bases between. Germline CDR1 and CDR2: MNHNS and SASEGT. The CDR3 is 13 amino acids.

V is TRBV10-3 and J is TRBJ2-7; possibly TRBD2 for D (7 bases). The germline V gene encodes CDR1 ENHRY and CDR2 SYGVKD. Between the trimmed V and J ends, which lost 0 bases and 7 bases, there was a span of 16 bases. This CDR3 contains 15 residues. The CDR3 here is CAISESRGGEGEQYF. CDR3 nucleotides: TGTGCCATCAGTGAGTCAAGGGGGGGTGAGGGTGAGCAGTACTTC.

This clone was recorded a few times. The gene calls are TRBV25-1 and TRBJ2-3; tentative D call: TRBD2 (6 bases). V dropped 7 bases and J dropped 6 bases, with 11 bases sitting between them. The germline V gene encodes CDR1 MGHDK and CDR2 SYGVNS. CDR3 length: 12 amino acids. The CDR3 protein is CASNWRVDTQYF. The DNA for the CDR3 is TGTGCCAGCAACTGGAGGGTGGATACGCAGTATTTT.

The chain recombines TRBV9 with TRBJ2-7; D gene uncertain. The CDR3 runs 14 residues. Trimming took off 4 bases at V and 1 base at J, with 12 bases between the two ends. Germline CDR1 SGDLS, CDR2 YYNGEE. The CDR3 here is CASSPRLDSYEQYF. DNA for the CDR3: TGTGCCAGCAGCCCCCGACTGGATTCCTACGAGCAGTACTTC.

The rearrangement links TRBV30 to TRBJ1-4; no firm D call. The ends were cut back, 2 bases at V and 4 bases at J, with 8 bases in the middle. Germline loops: CDR1 GTSNPN, CDR2 SVGIG (reference sequence). The CDR3 has 13 amino acids. CDR3 sequence (DNA): TGTGCCTGGAGTCAACAGATTAATGAAAAACTGTTTTTT. Protein sequence: CAWSQQINEKLFF.

The chain links TRBV7-3 to TRBJ2-5; 11 nucleotides align to TRBD2. Germline V CDR1 and CDR2: SGHTA, FQGTGA. There are 16 residues in the CDR3. V lost 5 bases, J lost 4 bases, and 9 bases stayed unmatched. DNA of the CDR3: TGTGCCAGCAGCCCAAGGGGTAGCGGGGGGGGAGAGACCCAGTACTTC. It translates to CASSPRGSGGGETQYF.